The clone carrying this T cell receptor (beta chain) was detected a few times. What it binds is not known. A much larger clone is a single base away; this may be a read error. A second roughly 7 to 11 cycle PCR used barcoded and J-beta primers. Every cDNA molecule carried a tag from a template-switch adaptor bearing 12 random nucleotides. MiXCR, run by TCRdb on the 5' RACE reads, gives a single entry per CDR3 protein. Among approximately 700,000 distinct CDR3 sequences listed, about a third were seen once. The sample originates from a study of blood T cells in healthy people across ages. Turning to the study itself: Template switching recovered approximately one barcoded beta molecule for every two T cells.

General observations from the study: Calculation of diversity from one million T cells yielded estimates considered to be underestimates.

This CDR3 has 16 amino acids. Specimen: blood. The V gene is TRBV12-3 or TRBV12-4, the J gene TRBJ1-4; TRBD1 agrees at 7 bases. The clonotype comes from a woman aged 80 or over in good health. The CDR3, as DNA: TGTGCCAGCAGTACACTCAGGGGGAGGACTAATGAAAAACGGTTTTTT. Encoded protein: CASSTLRGRTNEKRFF.